Listed below are T cell receptor beta chains from one sample, sequenced in a study of T-cell reconstitution after alpha-beta-depleted transplantation in children. TCRdb analysed the PCR reads with MiXCR anew, one entry per CDR3 protein. The sample consists of 250,000 to 300,000 distinct CDR3 sequences, approximately 7.3% of them appearing once. The sample in question was peripheral blood, obtained 360 days after TCRalphabeta/CD19-depleted stem cell transplant. These receptors were taken from a female patient aged 2-10 years who had a stem cell transplant for Fanconi anemia, so the T cells may come from the graft donor. Both conserved end residues are part of each CDR3. A D gene is named only where the DNA matches it firmly. Expanded clones get a size class; other rows say once, few or many, or leave the size out.

abundance,v_gene,j_gene,d_gene,CDR3aa,CDR3nt
NA,TRBV11-2,TRBJ1-2,NA,CASLGVGYHGYGYTF,TGTGCCAGCTTGGGGGTAGGGTATCACGGCTATGGCTACACCTTC
many,TRBV28,TRBJ1-2,NA,CASSHGRDGYTF,TGTGCCAGCTCCCACGGGCGCGATGGCTACACCTTC
few,TRBV28,TRBJ1-5,TRBD1,CASSHYRDRGYNSNQPQHF,TGTGCCAGCAGTCATTACCGGGACAGGGGCTACAATAGCAATCAGCCCCAGCATTTT
NA,TRBV10-3,TRBJ2-1,TRBD2,CATSDRLAGGPRAPIRPYNEQFF,TGTGCCACCAGTGATCGACTAGCGGGAGGGCCTCGGGCCCCTATTCGCCCCTACAATGAGCAGTTCTTC
many,TRBV6-2/TRBV6-3,TRBJ2-7,NA,CASSYKAARGRYEQYF,TGTGCCAGCAGTTACAAGGCGGCTAGGGGTAGATACGAGCAGTACTTC
many,TRBV7-3,TRBJ2-1,NA,CASSLFEGTQFF,TGTGCCAGCAGCTTATTTGAAGGGACACAGTTCTTC
many,TRBV28,TRBJ2-1,TRBD2,CASSPIAGVFGEQFF,TGTGCCAGCAGCCCCATAGCGGGAGTGTTCGGTGAGCAGTTCTTC
NA,TRBV11-2,TRBJ2-7,NA,CASSFGTQRAYEQYF,TGTGCCAGCAGCTTCGGTACGCAGCGGGCCTACGAGCAGTACTTC
few,TRBV2,TRBJ1-1,TRBD1,CATIDREDTEAFF,TGTGCCACCATCGACAGGGAGGACACTGAAGCTTTCTTT
many,TRBV7-2,TRBJ2-5,NA,CASSRTKIETQYF,TGTGCCAGCAGCCGTACCAAAATAGAGACCCAGTACTTC
many,TRBV29-1,TRBJ2-2,NA,CSVDRGNTGELFF,TGCAGCGTTGATCGGGGGAACACCGGGGAGCTGTTTTTT
many,TRBV15,TRBJ1-5,NA,CATSRDVGQNQHF,TGTGCCACCAGCAGAGATGTTGGGCAGAACCAGCATTTT
many,TRBV20-1,TRBJ1-2,NA,CSATSRGNYGYTF,TGCAGTGCTACGTCCAGGGGTAACTATGGCTACACCTTC
many,TRBV5-1,TRBJ2-3,TRBD1,CASSSGTGGSPTDTQYF,TGCGCCAGCAGCTCTGGGACAGGAGGGAGTCCCACAGATACGCAGTATTTT
NA,TRBV6-7,TRBJ1-2,NA,CACSFRARGLRANYGYTF,TGTGCCTGCAGTTTCCGCGCGCGGGGGCTAAGAGCTAACTATGGCTACACCTTC
many,TRBV7-9,TRBJ2-1,TRBD1,CASSLVGQGSEQFF,TGTGCCAGCAGCTTAGTGGGACAGGGAAGTGAGCAGTTCTTC
many,TRBV7-7,TRBJ2-3,NA,CASSLGLDDTQYF,TGTGCCAGCAGCTTAGGGCTAGACGATACGCAGTATTTT
once,TRBV6-5,TRBJ2-3,TRBD1,CASSYSTNRGDTQYF,TGTGCCAGCAGTTACTCGACCAACAGGGGGGATACGCAGTATTTT
NA,TRBV27,TRBJ2-1,TRBD2,CASRLAGTDEQFF,TGTGCCAGCCGACTAGCGGGGACGGATGAGCAGTTCTTC
NA,TRBV6-5,TRBJ2-5,TRBD2,CASSYSGRGGEETQYF,TGTGCCAGCAGTTATAGCGGGAGAGGAGGGGAAGAGACCCAGTACTTC
many,TRBV10-3,TRBJ2-3,TRBD2,CAIKSGGPDTQYF,TGTGCCATCAAAAGCGGGGGGCCAGATACGCAGTATTTT
NA,TRBV5-5,TRBJ2-7,NA,CASSLEWDEQYF,TGTGCCAGCAGCTTGGAATGGGACGAGCAGTACTTC
NA,TRBV5-1,TRBJ2-1,NA,CASSSAPYYNEQFF,TGCGCCAGCAGCTCCGCCCCATACTACAATGAGCAGTTCTTC
few,TRBV7-8,TRBJ2-5,NA,CASSRGRAQETQYF,TGTGCCAGCAGCCGGGGGCGCGCCCAAGAGACCCAGTACTTC
NA,TRBV6-1,TRBJ1-2,NA,CATVRQPHGGYTF,TGTGCCACCGTGCGGCAGCCTCATGGGGGCTACACCTTC
many,TRBV12-3/TRBV12-4,TRBJ2-7,TRBD2,CATARLAGGYEQYF,TGTGCCACCGCCAGACTAGCGGGAGGCTACGAGCAGTACTTC
few,TRBV11-2,TRBJ2-1,NA,CASSLVTGYNEQFF,TGTGCCAGCAGCTTAGTAACGGGTTACAATGAGCAGTTCTTC
few,TRBV7-2,TRBJ2-2,NA,CASSFLAGVPGELFF,TGTGCCAGCAGCTTTTTAGCAGGAGTGCCCGGGGAGCTGTTTTTT
many,TRBV6-1,TRBJ2-7,TRBD2,CASTVSGRAYEQYF,TGTGCCAGCACTGTGAGCGGGAGAGCCTACGAGCAGTACTTC
many,TRBV4-1,TRBJ2-1,TRBD2,CASSPIAGGSHNEQFF,TGCGCCAGCAGCCCAATAGCGGGAGGGTCCCACAATGAGCAGTTCTTC
NA,TRBV5-1,TRBJ2-5,TRBD1,CASTNRGLETQYF,TGCGCCAGTACAAACAGGGGCCTAGAGACCCAGTACTTC
many,TRBV7-9,TRBJ1-2,TRBD1,CASSHGQGANGYGYTF,TGTGCCAGCAGCCACGGACAGGGGGCCAATGGCTATGGCTACACCTTC
NA,TRBV27,TRBJ2-1,TRBD2,CASSLRTSGRGGPYNEQFF,TGTGCCAGCAGTCTTCGGACTAGCGGGAGAGGGGGACCTTACAATGAGCAGTTCTTC
NA,TRBV28,TRBJ2-4,TRBD1,CASSTYRGRENIQYF,TGTGCCAGCAGTACCTACAGGGGGCGCGAAAACATTCAGTACTTC
few,TRBV9,TRBJ1-2,NA,CASSVVPAGPSFNYGYTF,TGTGCCAGCAGCGTAGTCCCGGCAGGGCCTTCCTTTAACTATGGCTACACCTTC
NA,TRBV4-1,TRBJ2-7,TRBD1,CASSQVVQGAGEQYF,TGCGCCAGCAGCCAAGTAGTCCAGGGGGCAGGGGAGCAGTACTTC
NA,TRBV7-6,TRBJ2-1,TRBD2,CASSLVSGGDEQFF,TGTGCCAGCAGCTTAGTGAGCGGGGGCGATGAGCAGTTCTTC
many,TRBV5-1,TRBJ2-5,TRBD2,CASSFGTSGQETQYF,TGCGCCAGCAGCTTCGGGACTAGCGGCCAAGAGACCCAGTACTTC
many,TRBV7-2,TRBJ2-3,NA,CASSLGARSDTQYF,TGTGCCAGCAGCTTAGGGGCCAGGTCCGATACGCAGTATTTT
NA,TRBV6-5,TRBJ2-1,TRBD2,CASSSILAGVYNEQFF,TGTGCCAGCAGTTCCATACTAGCGGGGGTTTACAATGAGCAGTTCTTC
NA,TRBV18,TRBJ1-5,NA,CASSPLGKGRGDQPQHF,TGTGCCAGCTCACCACTGGGGAAGGGTAGGGGCGATCAGCCCCAGCATTTT